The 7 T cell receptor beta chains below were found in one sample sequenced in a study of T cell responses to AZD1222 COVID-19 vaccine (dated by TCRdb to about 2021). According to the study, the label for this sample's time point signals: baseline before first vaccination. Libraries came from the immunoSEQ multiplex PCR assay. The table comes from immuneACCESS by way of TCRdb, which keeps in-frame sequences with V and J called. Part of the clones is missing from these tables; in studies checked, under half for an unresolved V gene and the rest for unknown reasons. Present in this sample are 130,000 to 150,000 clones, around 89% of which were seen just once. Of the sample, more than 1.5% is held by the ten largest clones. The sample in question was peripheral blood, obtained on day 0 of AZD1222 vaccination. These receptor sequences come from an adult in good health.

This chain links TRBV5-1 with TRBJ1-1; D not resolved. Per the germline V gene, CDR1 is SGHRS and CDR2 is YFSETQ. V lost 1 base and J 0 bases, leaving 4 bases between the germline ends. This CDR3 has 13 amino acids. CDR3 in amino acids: CASSLIVNTEAFF. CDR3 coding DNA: TGCGCCAGCAGCTTGATTGTGAACACTGAAGCTTTCTTT.

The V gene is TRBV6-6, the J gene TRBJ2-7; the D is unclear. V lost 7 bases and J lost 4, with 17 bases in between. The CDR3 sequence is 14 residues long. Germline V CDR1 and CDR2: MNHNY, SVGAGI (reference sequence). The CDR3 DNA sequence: TGTGCCAGCACCGACGCCTCTCTGCCATACGAGCAGTACTTC. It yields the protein CASTDASLPYEQYF.

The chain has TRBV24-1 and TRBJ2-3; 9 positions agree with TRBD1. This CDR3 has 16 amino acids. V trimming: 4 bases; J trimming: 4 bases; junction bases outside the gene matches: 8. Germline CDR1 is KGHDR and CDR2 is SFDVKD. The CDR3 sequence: CATSDRGQGIADTQYF. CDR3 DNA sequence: TGTGCCACCAGTGACCGGGGACAGGGTATAGCAGATACGCAGTATTTT.

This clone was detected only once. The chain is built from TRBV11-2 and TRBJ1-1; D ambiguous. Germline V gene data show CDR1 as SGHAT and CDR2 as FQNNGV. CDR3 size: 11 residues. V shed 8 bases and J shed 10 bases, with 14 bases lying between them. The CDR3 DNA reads TGTGCCAGCTGGGTCGGCAGTACAGCTTTCTTT. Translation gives CASWVGSTAFF.

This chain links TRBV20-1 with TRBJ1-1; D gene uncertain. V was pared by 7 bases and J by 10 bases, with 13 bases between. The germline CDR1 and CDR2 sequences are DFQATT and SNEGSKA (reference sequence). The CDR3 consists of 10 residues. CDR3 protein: CSGLSFAAFF. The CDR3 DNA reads TGCAGTGGATTGAGTTTTGCAGCTTTCTTT.

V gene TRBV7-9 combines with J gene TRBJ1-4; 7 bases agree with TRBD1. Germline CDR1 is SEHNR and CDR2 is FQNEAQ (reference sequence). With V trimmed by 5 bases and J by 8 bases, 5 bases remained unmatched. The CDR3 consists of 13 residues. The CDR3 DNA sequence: TGTGCCAGCAGCGATGACAGGGTCGAAAAACTGTTTTTT. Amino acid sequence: CASSDDRVEKLFF.

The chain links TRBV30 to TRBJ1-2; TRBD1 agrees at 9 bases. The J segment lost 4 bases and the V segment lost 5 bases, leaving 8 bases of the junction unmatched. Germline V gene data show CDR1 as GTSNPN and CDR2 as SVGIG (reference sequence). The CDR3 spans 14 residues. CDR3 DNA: TGTGCCTGGGCCGGACAGGGGAGAGCCTATGGCTACACCTTC. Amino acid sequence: CAWAGQGRAYGYTF.